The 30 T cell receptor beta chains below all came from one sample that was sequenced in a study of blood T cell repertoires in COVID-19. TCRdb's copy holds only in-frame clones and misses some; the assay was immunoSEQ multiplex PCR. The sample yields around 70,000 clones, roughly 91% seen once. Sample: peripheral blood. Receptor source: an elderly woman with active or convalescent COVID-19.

CDR3 amino acids: CASSDRGDQPQHF. The CDR3 bases are TGTGCCAGCTCAGACAGGGGCGATCAGCCCCAGCATTTT. The chain recombines TRBV18 with TRBJ1-5; 8 nucleotides match TRBD1. The CDR3 spans 13 residues. Germline loops: CDR1 KGHSH, CDR2 LQKENI. V lost 5 bases, J lost 5 bases, and 2 bases stayed unmatched.

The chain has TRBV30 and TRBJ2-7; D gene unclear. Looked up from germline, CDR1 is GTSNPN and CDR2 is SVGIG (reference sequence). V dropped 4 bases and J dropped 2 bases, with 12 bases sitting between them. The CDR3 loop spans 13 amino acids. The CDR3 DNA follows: TGTGCCTGGATTAGGTTTAGCCCCTACGAGCAGTACTTC. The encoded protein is CAWIRFSPYEQYF.

CDR3 nucleotides: TGTGCCAGCAGCTTAGCGGGCTCGATTTCGGCTGGCTACACCTTC. It translates to CASSLAGSISAGYTF. The chain links TRBV7-9 to TRBJ1-2; D call uncertain. Looked up from germline, CDR1 is SEHNR and CDR2 is FQNEAQ (reference sequence). V was clipped by 0 bases and J by 7 bases, with 15 bases between them. The CDR3 loop spans 15 amino acids.

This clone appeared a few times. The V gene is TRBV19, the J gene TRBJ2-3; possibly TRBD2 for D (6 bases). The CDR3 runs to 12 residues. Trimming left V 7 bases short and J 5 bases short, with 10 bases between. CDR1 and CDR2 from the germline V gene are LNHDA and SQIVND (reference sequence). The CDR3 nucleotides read TGTGCCAGTACCAGCGGGCTAGATACGCAGTATTTT. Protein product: CASTSGLDTQYF.

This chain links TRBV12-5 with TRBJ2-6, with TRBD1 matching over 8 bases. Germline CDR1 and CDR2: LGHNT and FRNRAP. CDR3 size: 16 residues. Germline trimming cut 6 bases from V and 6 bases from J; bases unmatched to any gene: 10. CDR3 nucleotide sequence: TGTGCTAGTGGCCTCCCAGGACAGGGTTCGGCCAACGTCCTGACTTTC. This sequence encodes CASGLPGQGSANVLTF.

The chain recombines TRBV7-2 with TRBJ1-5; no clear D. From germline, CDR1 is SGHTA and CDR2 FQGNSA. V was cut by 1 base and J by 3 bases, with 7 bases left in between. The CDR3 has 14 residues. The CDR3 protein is CASSLVAVNQPQHF. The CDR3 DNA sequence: TGTGCCAGCAGCTTAGTTGCAGTCAATCAGCCCCAGCATTTT.

As DNA, the CDR3 is TGTGCCAGCCAGATGAGGGGACAGACTGCAACTAATGAAAAACTGTTTTTT. Translating it yields CASQMRGQTATNEKLFF. The chain uses TRBV5-6 and TRBJ1-4, with TRBD1 matching 7 bases. The CDR3 is 17 amino acids. Germline V gene lookup returns CDR1 SGHDT and CDR2 YYEEEE. V lost 7 bases, J lost 0 bases, and 12 bases stayed unmatched.

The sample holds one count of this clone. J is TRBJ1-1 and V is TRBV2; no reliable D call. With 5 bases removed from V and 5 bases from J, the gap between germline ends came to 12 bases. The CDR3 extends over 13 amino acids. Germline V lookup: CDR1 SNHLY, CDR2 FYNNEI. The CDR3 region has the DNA TGTGCCAGCAGTACAAGCGGGGAGACTGAAGCTTTCTTT. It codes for CASSTSGETEAFF.

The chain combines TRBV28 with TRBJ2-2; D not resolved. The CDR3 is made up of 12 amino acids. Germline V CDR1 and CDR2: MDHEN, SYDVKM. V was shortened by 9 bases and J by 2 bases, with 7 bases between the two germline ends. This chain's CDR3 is CASNINTGELFF. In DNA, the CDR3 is TGTGCCAGTAATATAAACACCGGGGAGCTGTTTTTT.

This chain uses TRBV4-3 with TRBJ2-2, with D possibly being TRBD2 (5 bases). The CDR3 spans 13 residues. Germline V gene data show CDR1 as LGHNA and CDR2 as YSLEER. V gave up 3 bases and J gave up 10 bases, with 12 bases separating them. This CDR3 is CASSHDAGQELFF. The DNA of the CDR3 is TGCGCCAGCAGCCACGACGCGGGCCAGGAGCTGTTTTTT.

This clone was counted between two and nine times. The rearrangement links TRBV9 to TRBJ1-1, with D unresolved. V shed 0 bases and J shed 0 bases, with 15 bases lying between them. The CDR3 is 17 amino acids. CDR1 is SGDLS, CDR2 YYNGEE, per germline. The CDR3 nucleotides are TGTGCCAGCAGCGTAGGTCTCTCGACAACCATGAACACTGAAGCTTTCTTT. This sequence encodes CASSVGLSTTMNTEAFF.

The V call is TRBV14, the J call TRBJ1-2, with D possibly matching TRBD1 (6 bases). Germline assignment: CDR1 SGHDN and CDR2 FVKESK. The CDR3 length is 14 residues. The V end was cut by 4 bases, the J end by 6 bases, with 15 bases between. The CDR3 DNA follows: TGTGCCAGCAGCCTAGTGGACGGGGGGCATGGCTACACCTTC. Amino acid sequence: CASSLVDGGHGYTF.

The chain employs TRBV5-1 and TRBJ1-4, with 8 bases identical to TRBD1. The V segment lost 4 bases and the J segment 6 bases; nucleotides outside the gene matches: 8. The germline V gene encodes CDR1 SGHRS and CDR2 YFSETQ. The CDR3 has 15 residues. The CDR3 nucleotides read TGCGCCAGCAGCCCCCTCGGACAGGGTGATGAAAAACTGTTTTTT. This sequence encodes CASSPLGQGDEKLFF.

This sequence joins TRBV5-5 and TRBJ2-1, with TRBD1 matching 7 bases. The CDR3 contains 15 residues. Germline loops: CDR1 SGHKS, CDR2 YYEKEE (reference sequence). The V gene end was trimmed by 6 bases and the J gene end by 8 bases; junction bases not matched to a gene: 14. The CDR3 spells CASTPWAGGPDEQFF. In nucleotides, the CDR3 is TGTGCCAGCACCCCCTGGGCAGGGGGTCCGGATGAGCAGTTCTTC.

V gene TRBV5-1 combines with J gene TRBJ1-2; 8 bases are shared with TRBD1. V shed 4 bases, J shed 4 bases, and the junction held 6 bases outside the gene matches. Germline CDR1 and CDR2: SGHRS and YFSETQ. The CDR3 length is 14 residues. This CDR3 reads CASSGEQGGYGYTF. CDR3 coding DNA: TGCGCCAGCAGCGGGGAACAGGGGGGCTATGGCTACACCTTC. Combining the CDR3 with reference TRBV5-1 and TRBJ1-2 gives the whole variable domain KAGVTQTPRYLIKTRGQQVTLSCSPISGHRSVSWYQQTPGQGLQFLFEYFSETQRNKGNFPGRFSGRQFSNSRSEMNVSTLELGDSALYLCASSGEQGGYGYTFGSGTRLTVV.

DNA of the CDR3: TGTGCCAGCAGCGGTAGACTAGCAGAAAACTACAATGAGCAGTTCTTC. The encoded protein is CASSGRLAENYNEQFF. This sequence joins TRBV9 and TRBJ2-1; 7 bases align to TRBD2. Per germline, CDR1 SGDLS and CDR2 YYNGEE. The CDR3 runs to 16 residues. Trimming at V came to 3 bases and at J to 3 bases, leaving 9 bases not matched to a gene. The full variable domain, with the rest looked up from reference TRBV9 and TRBJ2-1, is DSGVTQTPKHLITATGQRVTLRCSPRSGDLSVYWYQQSLDQGLQFLIQYYNGEERAKGNILERFSAQQFPDLHSELNLSSLELGDSALYFCASSGRLAENYNEQFFGPGTRLTVL.

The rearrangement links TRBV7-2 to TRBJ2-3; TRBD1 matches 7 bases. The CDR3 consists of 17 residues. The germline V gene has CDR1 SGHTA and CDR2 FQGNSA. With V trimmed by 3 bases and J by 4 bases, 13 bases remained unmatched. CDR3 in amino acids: CASSFTFAGGISDTQYF. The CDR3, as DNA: TGTGCCAGCAGCTTTACCTTCGCAGGGGGTATCTCAGATACGCAGTATTTT.

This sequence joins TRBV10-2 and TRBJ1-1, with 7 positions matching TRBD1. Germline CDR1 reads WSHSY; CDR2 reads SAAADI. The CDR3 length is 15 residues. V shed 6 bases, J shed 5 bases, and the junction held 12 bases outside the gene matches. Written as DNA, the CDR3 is TGCGCCAGCAGGAAAGATGCAGGGGGTCAAACTGAAGCTTTCTTT. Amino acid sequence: CASRKDAGGQTEAFF.

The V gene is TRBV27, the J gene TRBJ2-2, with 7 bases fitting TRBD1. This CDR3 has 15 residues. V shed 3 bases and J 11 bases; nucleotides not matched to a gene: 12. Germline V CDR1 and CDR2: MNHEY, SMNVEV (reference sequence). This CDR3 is CASSLGVRGLDELFF. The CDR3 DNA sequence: TGTGCCAGCAGTTTGGGCGTAAGGGGGCTGGACGAGCTGTTTTTT.

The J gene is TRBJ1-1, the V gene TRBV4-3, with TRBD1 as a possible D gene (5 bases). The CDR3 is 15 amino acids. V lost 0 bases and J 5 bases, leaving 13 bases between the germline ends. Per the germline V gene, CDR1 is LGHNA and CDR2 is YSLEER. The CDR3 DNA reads TGCGCCAGCAGCCAAGATCGGGGGATTCGGACTGAAGCTTTCTTT. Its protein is CASSQDRGIRTEAFF.

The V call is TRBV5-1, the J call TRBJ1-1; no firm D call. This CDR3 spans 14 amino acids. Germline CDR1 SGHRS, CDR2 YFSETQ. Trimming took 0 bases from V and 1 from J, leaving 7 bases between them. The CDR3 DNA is TGCGCCAGCAGCTTGGGCCCAGAGAACACTGAAGCTTTCTTT. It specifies CASSLGPENTEAFF.

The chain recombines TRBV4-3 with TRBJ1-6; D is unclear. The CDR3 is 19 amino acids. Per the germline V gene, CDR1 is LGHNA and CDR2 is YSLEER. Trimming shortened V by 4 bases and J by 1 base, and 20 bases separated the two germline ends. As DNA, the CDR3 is TGCGCCAGCAGCCCCGAACAGCTCAGGATTACGTCCTATAATTCACCCCTCCACTTT. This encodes CASSPEQLRITSYNSPLHF.

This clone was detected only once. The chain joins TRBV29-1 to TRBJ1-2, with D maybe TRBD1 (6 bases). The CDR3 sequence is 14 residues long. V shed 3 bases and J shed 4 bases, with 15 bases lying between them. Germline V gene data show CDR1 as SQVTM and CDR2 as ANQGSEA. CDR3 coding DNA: TGCAGCGTTGAGACGGACAGTTCCTTCTATGGCTACACCTTC. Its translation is CSVETDSSFYGYTF.

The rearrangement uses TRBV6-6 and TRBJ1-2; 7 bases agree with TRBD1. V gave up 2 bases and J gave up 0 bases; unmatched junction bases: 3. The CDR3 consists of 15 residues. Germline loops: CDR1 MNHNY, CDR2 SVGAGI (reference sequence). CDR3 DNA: TGTGCCAGCAGTTACATCACAGGGGCTAACTATGGCTACACCTTC. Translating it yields CASSYITGANYGYTF.

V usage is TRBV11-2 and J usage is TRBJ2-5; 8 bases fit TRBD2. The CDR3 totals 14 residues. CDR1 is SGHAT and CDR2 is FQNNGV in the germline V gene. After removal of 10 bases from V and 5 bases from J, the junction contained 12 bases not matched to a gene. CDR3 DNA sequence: TGTGCCACCTCCTTGCGGGGGGCCCGGGAGACCCAGTACTTC. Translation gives CATSLRGARETQYF.

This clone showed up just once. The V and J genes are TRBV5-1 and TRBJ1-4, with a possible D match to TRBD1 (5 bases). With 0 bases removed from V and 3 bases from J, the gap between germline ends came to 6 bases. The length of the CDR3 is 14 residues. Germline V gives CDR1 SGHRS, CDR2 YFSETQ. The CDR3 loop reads CASSLEGANEKLFF. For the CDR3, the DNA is TGCGCCAGCAGCTTGGAAGGGGCTAATGAAAAACTGTTTTTT.

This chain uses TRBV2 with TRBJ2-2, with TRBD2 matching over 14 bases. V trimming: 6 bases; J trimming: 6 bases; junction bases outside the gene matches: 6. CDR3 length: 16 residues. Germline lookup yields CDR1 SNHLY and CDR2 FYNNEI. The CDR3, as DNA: TGTGCCAGCAGAGGACTAGCGGGGGGTGTGGCCGGGGAGCTGTTTTTT. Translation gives CASRGLAGGVAGELFF.

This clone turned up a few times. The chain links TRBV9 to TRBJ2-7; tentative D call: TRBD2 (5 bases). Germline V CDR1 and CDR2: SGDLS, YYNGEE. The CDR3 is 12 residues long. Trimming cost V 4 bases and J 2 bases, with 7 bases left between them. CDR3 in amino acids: CASSPGAYEQYF. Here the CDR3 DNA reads TGTGCCAGCAGCCCCGGGGCCTACGAGCAGTACTTC.

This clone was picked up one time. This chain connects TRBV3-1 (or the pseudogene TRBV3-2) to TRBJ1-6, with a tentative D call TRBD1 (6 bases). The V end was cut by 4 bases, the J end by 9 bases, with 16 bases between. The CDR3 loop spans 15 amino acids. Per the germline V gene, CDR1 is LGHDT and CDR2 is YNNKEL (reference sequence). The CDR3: CASSLYTGWGSPLHF. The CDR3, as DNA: TGTGCCAGCAGCCTATATACAGGGTGGGGTTCACCCCTCCACTTT.

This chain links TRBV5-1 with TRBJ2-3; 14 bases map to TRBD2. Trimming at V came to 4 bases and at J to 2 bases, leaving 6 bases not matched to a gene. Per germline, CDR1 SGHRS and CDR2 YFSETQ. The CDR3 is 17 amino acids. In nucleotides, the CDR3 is TGCGCCAGCAGCCAAGGACTAGCGGGGGGATACACAGATACGCAGTATTTT. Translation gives CASSQGLAGGYTDTQYF.